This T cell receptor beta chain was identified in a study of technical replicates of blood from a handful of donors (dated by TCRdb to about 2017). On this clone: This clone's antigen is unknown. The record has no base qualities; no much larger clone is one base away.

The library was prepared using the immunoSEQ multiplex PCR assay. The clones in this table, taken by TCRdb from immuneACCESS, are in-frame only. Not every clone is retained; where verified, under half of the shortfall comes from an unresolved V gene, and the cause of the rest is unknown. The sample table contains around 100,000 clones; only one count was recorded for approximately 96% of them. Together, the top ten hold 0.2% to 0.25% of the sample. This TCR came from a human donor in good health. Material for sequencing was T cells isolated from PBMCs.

The DNA sequence is given as TGTGCCAGCAGCTTAGTGCGCCAAAGGCAGGGGGGATACAATGAGCAGTTCTTC. The resulting protein is CASSLVRQRQGGYNEQFF. The chain was built from TRBV7-8 and TRBJ2-1; tentative D gene TRBD1, with 7 bases matching. The trim is 1 base for V and 4 bases for J, with a gap of 20 bases between the germline ends. The germline V gene gives CDR1 as SGHVS and CDR2 as FQNEAQ. The CDR3 goes from the cysteine to the phenylalanine over 18 residues. Of all the DNA, just the CDR3 is kept, 54 bases in frame from base 1.